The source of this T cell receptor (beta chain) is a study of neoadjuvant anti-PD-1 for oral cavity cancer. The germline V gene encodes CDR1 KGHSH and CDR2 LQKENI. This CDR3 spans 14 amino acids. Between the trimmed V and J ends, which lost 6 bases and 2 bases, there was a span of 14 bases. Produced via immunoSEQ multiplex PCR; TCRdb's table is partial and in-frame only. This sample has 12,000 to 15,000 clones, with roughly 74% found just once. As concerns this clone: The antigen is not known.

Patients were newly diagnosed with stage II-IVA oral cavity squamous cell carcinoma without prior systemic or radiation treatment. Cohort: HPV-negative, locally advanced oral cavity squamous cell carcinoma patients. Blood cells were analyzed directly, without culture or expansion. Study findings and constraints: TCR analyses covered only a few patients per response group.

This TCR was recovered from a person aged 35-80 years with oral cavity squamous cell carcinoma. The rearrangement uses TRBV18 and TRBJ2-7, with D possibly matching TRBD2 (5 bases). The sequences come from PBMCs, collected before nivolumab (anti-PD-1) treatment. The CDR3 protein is CASSEGLAAYEQYF. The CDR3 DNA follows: TGTGCCAGCTCTGAGGGTCTAGCTGCCTACGAGCAGTACTTC.